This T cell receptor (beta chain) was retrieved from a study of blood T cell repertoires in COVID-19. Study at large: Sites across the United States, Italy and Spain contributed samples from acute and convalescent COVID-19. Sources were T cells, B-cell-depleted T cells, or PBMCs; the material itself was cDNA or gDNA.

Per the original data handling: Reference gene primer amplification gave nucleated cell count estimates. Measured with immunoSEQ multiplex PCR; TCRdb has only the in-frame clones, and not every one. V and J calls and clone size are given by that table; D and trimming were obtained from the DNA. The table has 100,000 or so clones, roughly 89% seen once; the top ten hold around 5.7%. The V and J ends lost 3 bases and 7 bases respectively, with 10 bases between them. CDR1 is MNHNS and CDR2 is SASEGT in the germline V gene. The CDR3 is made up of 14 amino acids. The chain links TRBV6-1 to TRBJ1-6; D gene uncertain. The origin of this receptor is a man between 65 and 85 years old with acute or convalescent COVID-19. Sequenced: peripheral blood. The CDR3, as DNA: TGTGCCAGCAGTGACGCGGTCTCCAATTCACCCCTCCACTTT. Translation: CASSDAVSNSPLHF.